These T cell receptor beta chains were read from a single sample in a study of T-cell memory formation after mild COVID-19. TCRdb used MiXCR to reprocess the 5' RACE reads, holding one entry per CDR3 protein. Found here are approximately 260,000 distinct CDR3 sequences, over 15% of them singletons; the top ten hold roughly a fifth. Sequenced input: PBMCs or a T cell subset sorted from them (not recorded which). The receptors were sampled from a man aged 18-30 years who had mild COVID-19 (a few samples of this study predate the infection). Cell type and time point are not known. CDR3s include the opening cysteine and the closing phenylalanine or tryptophan. A D gene is named only where the DNA matches it firmly. The size entry is marked missing in some rows and otherwise reads once, few, many or a size class.

j_call d_call v_call clone_size cdr3_aa cdr3_nt
TRBJ1-1 . TRBV9 . CASSPLRRLNTEAFF TGTGCCAGCAGCCCCCTCCGACGTCTGAACACTGAAGCTTTCTTT
TRBJ2-5 TRBD2 TRBV27 few CASSPQGLAGGYVKTQYF TGTGCCAGCAGCCCGCAGGGACTAGCGGGGGGGTATGTTAAGACCCAGTACTTC
TRBJ2-1 . TRBV20-1 . CSARQGRIDNEQFF TGCAGTGCTAGGCAGGGACGCATTGACAATGAGCAGTTCTTC
TRBJ2-5 TRBD1 TRBV7-7 . CASSLATGQTQTQYF TGTGCTAGCAGCTTAGCCACGGGACAGACGCAGACCCAGTACTTC
TRBJ1-1 . TRBV18 . CASSPDQGETEAFF TGTGCCAGCTCCCCTGACCAGGGTGAAACTGAAGCTTTCTTT
TRBJ1-2 TRBD1 TRBV28 . CASIEQGGSGYTF TGTGCCAGCATTGAACAGGGGGGAAGTGGCTACACCTTC
TRBJ2-3 TRBD2 TRBV30 . CALLAGGLYTDTQYF TGTGCACTACTAGCGGGCGGACTCTACACAGATACGCAGTATTTT
TRBJ1-1 . TRBV6-5 . CASSYSGRYTEAFF TGTGCCAGCAGTTACTCCGGAAGATACACTGAAGCTTTCTTT
TRBJ1-1 TRBD1 TRBV7-2 . CASSFTQGGNTEAFF TGTGCCAGCAGCTTTACACAGGGGGGAAACACTGAAGCTTTCTTT
TRBJ2-5 . TRBV4-1 . CASSQGERTYQETQYF TGCGCCAGCAGCCAAGGGGAGCGGACGTACCAAGAGACCCAGTACTTC
TRBJ2-3 TRBD2 TRBV18 . CASSPQLAGGTDTQYF TGTGCCAGCTCACCGCAACTAGCGGGGGGCACAGATACGCAGTATTTT
TRBJ2-3 . TRBV4-1 . CASRPAGSPDTQYF TGCGCCAGCCGTCCGGCAGGGTCCCCAGATACGCAGTATTTT
TRBJ1-1 TRBD1 TRBV29-1 . CSVLQGEAEAFF TGCAGCGTCCTTCAGGGGGAGGCTGAAGCTTTCTTT
TRBJ1-5 TRBD1 TRBV28 . CASSLRQGGNQPQHF TGTGCCAGCAGTTTACGACAGGGTGGCAATCAGCCCCAGCATTTT
TRBJ2-1 . TRBV18 . CASSIGQPNNEQFF TGTGCCAGCTCTATCGGACAGCCAAACAATGAGCAGTTCTTC
TRBJ2-2 . TRBV7-9 . CASSLLVGVGTGELFF TGTGCCAGCAGCTTACTCGTTGGCGTCGGCACCGGGGAGCTGTTTTTT
TRBJ1-6 TRBD1 TRBV10-3 . CAIRTGTSNSPLHF TGTGCCATCAGGACAGGGACGTCGAATTCACCCCTCCACTTT
TRBJ2-5 . TRBV4-1 . CASSRRFGMSETQYF TGCGCCAGCAGCCGCCGGTTCGGTATGTCGGAGACCCAGTACTTC
TRBJ2-4 . TRBV7-2 many CASSLAGLQNIQYF TGTGCCAGCAGCTTAGCAGGGCTCCAAAACATTCAGTACTTC
TRBJ1-3 . TRBV7-2 . CASSLVTGTGNTIYF TGTGCCAGCAGCTTAGTTACGGGAACTGGAAACACCATATATTTT
TRBJ1-2 TRBD1 TRBV18 . CASSPSTGQGDGYTF TGTGCCAGCTCACCATCAACCGGACAGGGAGACGGCTACACCTTC
TRBJ2-5 . TRBV7-9 . CASSSRTLGETQYF TGTGCCAGCAGCAGCAGGACCCTAGGGGAGACCCAGTACTTC
TRBJ2-7 . TRBV4-1 few CASSQKGGLYEQYF TGCGCCAGCAGCCAGAAGGGGGGCCTCTACGAGCAGTACTTC
TRBJ1-1 . TRBV5-1 many CASGPGLRSFSEAFF TGCGCCAGTGGACCGGGACTACGGAGTTTCTCTGAAGCTTTCTTT
TRBJ1-2 . TRBV4-2 many CASSQEVWRGGYTF TGTGCCAGCAGCCAAGAAGTTTGGCGCGGAGGCTACACCTTC
TRBJ2-1 . TRBV7-9 . CASSSPWHSYNEQFF TGTGCCAGCAGCTCCCCATGGCACTCCTACAATGAGCAGTTCTTC
TRBJ1-6 . TRBV6-2/TRBV6-3 once CASRPGTPIRSPLHF TGTGCCAGCAGACCCGGGACACCGATCCGGTCACCCCTCCACTTT
TRBJ2-5 . TRBV5-1 . CASSSTTSRKVTQYF TGCGCCAGCAGCTCGACGACTAGTCGGAAAGTTACCCAGTACTTC
TRBJ2-2 . TRBV5-1 . CASSLFGGPNTGELFF TGCGCCAGCAGCTTATTTGGGGGACCGAACACCGGGGAGCTGTTTTTT
TRBJ2-2 . TRBV5-1 many CASSLRTDTGELFF TGCGCCAGCAGCCTAAGAACAGACACCGGGGAGCTGTTTTTT
TRBJ1-2 . TRBV5-1 few CASSPDRFDGYTF TGCGCCAGCAGCCCGGACCGTTTCGATGGCTACACCTTC
TRBJ1-2 . TRBV20-1 few CSATEIPWGYTF TGCAGTGCTACGGAGATCCCCTGGGGCTACACCTTC
TRBJ1-1 . TRBV10-1 . CASSAVGPGVTEAFF TGCGCCAGCAGTGCAGTTGGGCCCGGGGTCACTGAAGCTTTCTTT
TRBJ1-2 . TRBV5-1 . CASSATITGISPWGYGYTF TGCGCCAGCAGCGCCACCATCACAGGGATCTCACCCTGGGGCTATGGCTACACCTTC
TRBJ2-7 . TRBV18 many CASSPPGLASYEQYF TGTGCCAGCTCACCCCCCGGGCTAGCGAGTTACGAGCAGTACTTC
TRBJ2-1 . TRBV4-3 . CASSQDRRTSSYNEQFF TGCGCCAGCAGCCAAGATCGGCGTACGAGCTCCTACAATGAGCAGTTCTTC
TRBJ2-5 TRBD2 TRBV5-6 . CASSSSGGDETQYF TGTGCCAGCAGCTCTAGCGGGGGGGATGAGACCCAGTACTTC
TRBJ1-3 . TRBV12-3/TRBV12-4 few CASSFPGTGNTIYF TGTGCCAGCAGTTTCCCGGGGACTGGAAACACCATATATTTT
TRBJ1-2 TRBD1 TRBV7-9 few CASSPGGGRGLPFNYGYTF TGTGCCAGCAGCCCCGGTGGAGGCAGGGGGCTTCCTTTTAACTATGGCTACACCTTC
TRBJ1-6 . TRBV12-3/TRBV12-4 . CASSPGKGVVENYNSPLHF TGTGCCAGCAGTCCTGGGAAAGGGGTGGTGGAAAATTATAATTCACCCCTCCACTTT
TRBJ1-2 . TRBV12-3/TRBV12-4 . CASSLRRGIYGYTF TGTGCCAGCAGTTTGCGACGGGGGATCTATGGCTACACCTTC
TRBJ1-1 . TRBV11-2 . CASSLEPSRDTEAFF TGTGCCAGCAGCTTAGAACCCAGCAGGGACACTGAAGCTTTCTTT
TRBJ2-1 . TRBV29-1 few CSVGDSLIDEQFF TGCAGCGTTGGGGACTCGCTCATCGATGAGCAGTTCTTC
TRBJ2-7 . TRBV7-9 few CASSFGHSYEQYF TGTGCCAGCAGCTTCGGGCATTCCTACGAGCAGTACTTC
TRBJ2-3 TRBD2 TRBV11-2 few CASSSPASGNTDTQYF TGTGCCAGCAGTTCCCCGGCTAGCGGGAACACAGATACGCAGTATTTT
TRBJ2-2 . TRBV20-1 few CSARDIRRASTGELFF TGCAGTGCTAGAGATATTAGAAGGGCCAGCACCGGGGAGCTGTTTTTT
TRBJ2-1 . TRBV29-1 few CSVEEVGRETHEQFF TGCAGCGTTGAAGAGGTAGGCAGGGAGACGCATGAGCAGTTCTTC
TRBJ2-3 TRBD2 TRBV7-2 . CASSPIGGAEDTQYF TGTGCCAGCAGCCCCATCGGGGGGGCGGAGGATACGCAGTATTTT
TRBJ2-7 . TRBV7-9 . CASSLGSGSYEQYF TGTGCCAGCAGCTTGGGCAGCGGCTCCTACGAGCAGTACTTC
TRBJ1-2 . TRBV11-1 few CASSLWREGYTF TGTGCCAGCAGCTTATGGAGAGAGGGCTACACCTTC
TRBJ1-2 . TRBV3-1 . CASSPSWTRGTRGYTF TGTGCCAGCAGCCCTTCTTGGACAAGGGGGACCCGTGGCTACACCTTC
TRBJ2-3 . TRBV24-1 few CATSETTDTQYF TGTGCCACCAGTGAGACGACAGATACGCAGTATTTT
TRBJ2-3 . TRBV6-5 . CASNWGPGPDTQYF TGTGCCAGCAATTGGGGGCCCGGCCCAGATACGCAGTATTTT
TRBJ1-1 . TRBV6-5 once CASSRTGIATEAFF TGTGCCAGCAGTCGAACAGGGATTGCCACTGAAGCTTTCTTT
TRBJ1-1 . TRBV29-1 few CSVGRQEMNTEAFF TGCAGCGTTGGTAGACAGGAAATGAACACTGAAGCTTTCTTT
TRBJ1-1 . TRBV6-2/TRBV6-3 . CASSSTGSNTEAFF TGTGCCAGCAGTTCAACAGGGTCGAACACTGAAGCTTTCTTT
TRBJ2-3 TRBD1 TRBV7-2 few CASSSRTGGPDTQYF TGTGCCAGCAGCTCAAGGACAGGGGGCCCAGATACGCAGTATTTT